This T cell receptor (beta chain) was sequenced during a study of T cell responses to AZD1222 COVID-19 vaccine. Libraries were prepared by immunoSEQ multiplex PCR; TCRdb keeps only in-frame clonotypes and omits some of them. The data show some 94,000 clones, approximately 89% seen once. With respect to this clone: Its antigen is as yet unknown.

Overall study results and limits: The donor cohort was predominantly white British with a female majority, and clonal diversity may have been underestimated. No day 14 peak samples; only post-peak repertoires were characterized.

The source is an adult who received the AZD1222 COVID-19 vaccine. The specimen comprised peripheral blood, sampled 28 days after the second AZD1222 dose.

Written as DNA, the CDR3 is TGCGCCAGCAGCCAGGGGACTACAGGGTCACTGGAGCAGTACGTC. Its translation is CASSQGTTGSLEQYV. V is TRBV4-1 and J is TRBJ2-7, with D perhaps matching TRBD2 (7 bases). The V gene's germline CDR1 is MGHRA and CDR2 YSYEKL. Trimming cost V 3 bases and J 7 bases, with 19 bases left between them. The length of the CDR3 is 15 residues.